These 9 T cell receptor beta chains came from one sample sequenced in a study of CD8+CD57+ T cells in acquired aplastic anemia. Previously, flow cytometry had revealed CD8+CD57+ cell expansion in the patients chosen for sequencing. Genomic DNA templated the TCR beta VDJ and CDR3 profiling. One entry per CDR3 protein, called by TCRdb with MiXCR from the reads. Among roughly 290,000 distinct CDR3 sequences, around three fifths were seen once, and the ten largest hold 1% to 1.5%. The specimen sequenced was sorted CD4+, CD8+, or CD8+CD57+ T cells (not recorded which) from PBMCs. Receptor source: a human donor with aplastic anemia.

The gene calls are TRBV4-1 and TRBJ1-6, with D perhaps matching TRBD1 (5 bases). The ends were cut back, 0 bases at V and 5 bases at J, with 11 bases in the middle. Germline-derived CDR1 and CDR2 are MGHRA and YSYEKL. The CDR3 loop spans 16 amino acids. The DNA of the CDR3 is TGCGCCAGCAGCCAAGATAGTAGGGGAAATAATTCACCCCTCCACTTT. Its translation: CASSQDSRGNNSPLHF.

The chain employs TRBV5-4 and TRBJ1-1, with 10 bases lining up with TRBD1. With 4 bases clipped from V and 4 bases from J, the junction kept 7 bases outside the gene matches. This CDR3 has 15 residues. Germline V gene sequence: CDR1 SGHNT, CDR2 YYREEE (reference sequence). CDR3 nucleotides: TGTGCCAGCAGCGGGAAGGACAGGGGGGCCACTGAAGCTTTCTTT. It codes for CASSGKDRGATEAFF. Full variable domain (outside the CDR3, taken from reference TRBV5-4 and TRBJ1-1): ETGVTQSPTHLIKTRGQQVTLRCSSQSGHNTVSWYQQALGQGPQFIFQYYREEENGRGNFPPRFSGLQFPNYSSELNVNALELDDSALYLCASSGKDRGATEAFFGQGTRLTVV.

The chain recombines TRBV29-1 with TRBJ1-2, with D tentatively TRBD1 (5 bases). This CDR3 has 17 amino acids. V lost 5 bases and J 0 bases, leaving 22 bases between the germline ends. Germline loops: CDR1 SQVTM, CDR2 ANQGSEA. DNA of the CDR3: TGCAGCGTTCTTTACCGGGGCCCGGTGAACACTAACTATGGCTACACCTTC. As protein: CSVLYRGPVNTNYGYTF.

The chain has TRBV7-8 and TRBJ1-5; D possibly corresponds to TRBD1 (5 bases). V shed 1 base and J shed 1 base, with 11 bases lying between them. CDR3 length: 16 amino acids. In germline, CDR1 is SGHVS, CDR2 FQNEAQ. CDR3 protein: CASSLGGTPSNQPQHF. CDR3 in DNA: TGTGCCAGCAGCTTAGGGGGGACTCCAAGCAATCAGCCCCAGCATTTT.

This chain connects TRBV19 to TRBJ2-7; D possibly corresponds to TRBD1 (6 bases). The length of the CDR3 is 14 residues. CDR1 is LNHDA, CDR2 SQIVND, per germline (reference sequence). V was pared by 7 bases and J by 3 bases, with 16 bases between. The CDR3 loop is CASKRSEGGYEQYF. The CDR3 nucleotides read TGTGCCAGTAAACGAAGTGAAGGGGGCTACGAGCAGTACTTC.

In its sample, this clonotype was seen a few times. The rearrangement joins TRBV2 to TRBJ1-1; D not resolved. The length of the CDR3 is 13 residues. V lost 5 bases, J lost 3 bases, and 10 bases lay in between. Germline assignment: CDR1 SNHLY and CDR2 FYNNEI. CDR3: CASSLGEYTEAFF. For the CDR3, the DNA is TGTGCCAGCAGTCTGGGTGAATACACTGAAGCTTTCTTT.

This chain links TRBV6-6 with TRBJ2-1; 10 positions agree with TRBD2. The CDR3 runs to 14 residues. J was trimmed by 7 bases and V by 6 bases; bases with no gene match: 6. The germline V gene encodes CDR1 MNHNY and CDR2 SVGAGI (reference sequence). The CDR3 loop reads CASRMLAGENEQFF. The CDR3 DNA reads as TGTGCCAGCAGGATGCTAGCGGGAGAAAATGAGCAGTTCTTC.

The table lists this clonotype with many counts. The V and J genes are TRBV6-1 and TRBJ1-2, with 9 bases identical to TRBD1. V shed 6 bases, J shed 1 base, and the junction held 12 bases outside the gene matches. The CDR3 covers 17 residues. The V gene's germline CDR1 is MNHNS and CDR2 SASEGT. DNA for the CDR3: TGTGCCAGCAGCAAGACAGGGGGTGCCGCCCTTAACTATGGCTACACCTTC. Its translation: CASSKTGGAALNYGYTF.

The chain recombines TRBV20-1 with TRBJ2-2; maybe TRBD2 (6 bases). This CDR3 region has 14 residues. Germline V lookup: CDR1 DFQATT, CDR2 SNEGSKA (reference sequence). Trimming took off 7 bases at V and 0 bases at J, with 12 bases between the two ends. The CDR3 DNA reads TGCAGTGGTGAGCGCGGGACGAACACCGGGGAGCTGTTTTTT. This encodes CSGERGTNTGELFF.